The 15 T cell receptor beta chains reported below all come from one sample, sequenced in a study of T-cell reconstitution after alpha-beta-depleted transplantation in children. Unique molecular identifiers were incorporated when the TCRbeta library was constructed. TCRdb reprocessed the PCR reads with MiXCR, giving one entry per CDR3 protein. The profile shows roughly 670,000 distinct CDR3 sequences, about an eighth of them singletons. This specimen was PBMCs, taken before TCRalphabeta/CD19-depleted stem cell transplant. The receptor set was obtained from a girl aged 2 to 9 with congenital amegakaryocytic thrombocytopenia, due to receive a stem cell transplant.

The J gene is TRBJ1-5, the V gene TRBV19; D ambiguous. The CDR3 totals 14 residues. Germline CDR1 is LNHDA and CDR2 is SQIVND (reference sequence). The V gene lost 3 bases and the J gene lost 7 bases, with 13 bases spanning the gap. CDR3 in amino acids: CASSIAGIAQPQHF. The CDR3 DNA is TGTGCCAGTAGTATCGCCGGGATAGCCCAGCCCCAGCATTTT.

Ten or more counts support this clonotype. V is TRBV7-9 and J is TRBJ2-7; D is unresolved. This CDR3 is built from 13 residues. Trimming took off 5 bases at V and 6 bases at J, with 14 bases between the two ends. Germline V gene lookup returns CDR1 SEHNR and CDR2 FQNEAQ (reference sequence). CDR3 residues: CASSPSLLTEQYF. The CDR3 DNA is TGTGCCAGCAGCCCCTCTCTTCTTACCGAGCAGTACTTC.

This chain links TRBV4-1 with TRBJ2-7, with a weak D call TRBD1 (5 bases). The CDR3 spans 13 residues. Germline V gene sequence: CDR1 MGHRA, CDR2 YSYEKL. Trimming removed 1 base from V and 5 bases from J, with 9 bases in between. The DNA of the CDR3 is TGCGCCAGCAGCCAAGTCAGGGCCCACGAGCAGTACTTC. This codes for CASSQVRAHEQYF.

This clonotype was counted a few times. V and J are TRBV14 and TRBJ2-1; 9 positions match TRBD2. Germline V gives CDR1 SGHDN, CDR2 FVKESK. V shed 0 bases, J shed 8 bases, and the junction held 8 bases outside the gene matches. There are 16 residues in the CDR3. CDR3 nucleotide sequence: TGTGCCAGCAGCCAAGATTGGCTAGCGGGAATTCATGAGCAGTTCTTC. Translating gives CASSQDWLAGIHEQFF.

This clonotype was observed at least ten times. The rearrangement joins TRBV29-1 to TRBJ2-1, with TRBD2 as a possible D gene (6 bases). CDR1 is SQVTM and CDR2 is ANQGSEA in the germline V gene. With 3 bases removed from V and 0 bases from J, the gap between germline ends came to 9 bases. The CDR3 is 14 residues long. The CDR3 sequence is CSVETSLSYNEQFF. Written as DNA, the CDR3 is TGCAGCGTTGAGACTAGTCTCTCCTACAATGAGCAGTTCTTC.

This clonotype came up a few times. This chain joins TRBV5-6 and TRBJ1-5; no definite D call. CDR3 length equals 14 residues. The V gene lost 1 base and the J gene lost 3 bases, with 8 bases spanning the gap. Germline CDR1 and CDR2: SGHDT and YYEEEE. The DNA for the CDR3 is TGTGCCAGCAGCTTGATTGCAGACAATCAGCCCCAGCATTTT. Protein sequence: CASSLIADNQPQHF.

This clonotype was counted between two and nine times. The chain couples TRBV7-9 to TRBJ2-3; TRBD2 agrees at 7 bases. Germline loops: CDR1 SEHNR, CDR2 FQNEAQ (reference sequence). The CDR3 spans 16 residues. Losses at the gene ends were 4 bases for V and 2 bases for J; bases not matched to a gene: 9. The DNA of the CDR3 is TGTGCCAGCAGCTCGAACAAAGCGGGGCACACAGATACGCAGTATTTT. It specifies CASSSNKAGHTDTQYF. The variable domain in full, completed from reference TRBV7-9 and TRBJ2-3, reads DTGVSQNPRHKITKRGQNVTFRCDPISEHNRLYWYRQTLGQGPEFLTYFQNEAQLEKSRLLSDRFSAERPKGSFSTLEIQRTEQGDSAMYLCASSSNKAGHTDTQYFGPGTRLTVL.

V and J are TRBV7-9 and TRBJ1-1, with 9 bases identical to TRBD1. J was trimmed by 1 base and V by 3 bases; bases with no gene match: 3. Germline assignment: CDR1 SEHNR and CDR2 FQNEAQ (reference sequence). This CDR3 is built from 15 residues. In DNA, the CDR3 is TGTGCCAGCAGCTTTACAGGGGGCCCGAACACTGAAGCTTTCTTT. Translation gives CASSFTGGPNTEAFF.

About this clonotype itself: One end of the junction fails to match germline, which may point to a read error. The chain recombines TRBV12-3 or TRBV12-4 with TRBJ2-3, with D unclear. This CDR3 is built from 13 residues. The CDR3 nucleotides are TGTGACAGCAGACCGGCTGGCACAGATACGCAGTATTTT. This encodes CDSRPAGTDTQYF.

The J gene is TRBJ1-4, the V gene TRBV7-8; no firm D call. CDR3 length equals 12 residues. Trimming shortened V by 1 base and J by 11 bases, and 8 bases separated the two germline ends. Germline loops: CDR1 SGHVS, CDR2 FQNEAQ. The CDR3: CASSLEFPKLFF. The DNA for the CDR3 is TGTGCCAGCAGCTTAGAATTTCCCAAACTGTTTTTT.

This chain links TRBV7-3 with TRBJ1-2; D is unclear. Germline V gene lookup returns CDR1 SGHTA and CDR2 FQGTGA. The length of the CDR3 is 13 residues. Trimming pared 4 bases from V and 8 bases from J, leaving 14 bases between. The DNA of the CDR3 is TGTGCCAGCAGCTCGGAGGGTGGACGCGGCTACACCTTC. It specifies CASSSEGGRGYTF.

This clonotype was picked up many times. This chain connects TRBV5-1 to TRBJ1-5, with D perhaps matching TRBD1 (6 bases). This CDR3 comprises 16 residues. CDR1 and CDR2 from the germline V gene are SGHRS and YFSETQ. V lost 5 bases and J lost 5, with 20 bases in between. CDR3 region: CASSSSTDSNYQPQHF. Written as DNA, the CDR3 is TGCGCCAGCAGTTCTTCCACGGACAGCAATTATCAGCCCCAGCATTTT.

This clonotype was seen repeatedly, ten times or more. The chain carries TRBV20-1 and TRBJ2-7; D gene ambiguous. The V end was cut by 6 bases, the J end by 2 bases, with 11 bases between. The germline gives CDR1 DFQATT, CDR2 SNEGSKA (reference sequence). The CDR3 runs to 12 residues. DNA of the CDR3: TGCAGTGCCCGAATGGGTACCTACGAGCAGTACTTC. Its protein is CSARMGTYEQYF.

In this sample, this clonotype turned up a few times. The CDR3 coding sequence is TGTGCCATCATGGGGGGGGAATCGCTCAACGAGCAGTACTTC. This translates into CAIMGGESLNEQYF. The chain carries TRBV10-3 and TRBJ2-7; 7 bases fit TRBD2. Trimming cost V 7 bases and J 5 bases; bases outside gene matches: 11. Germline loops: CDR1 ENHRY, CDR2 SYGVKD. This CDR3 spans 14 amino acids.

This clonotype was found many times. The V call is TRBV12-3 or TRBV12-4, the J call TRBJ1-5, with no clear D. Between the trimmed V and J ends, which lost 6 bases and 2 bases, there was a span of 20 bases. The CDR3 sequence is 17 residues long. CDR3 region: CASSLPLTGSRNQPQHF. CDR3 coding DNA: TGTGCCAGCAGCCTTCCCCTGACGGGAAGCCGCAATCAGCCCCAGCATTTT.